Listed below are T cell receptor beta chains from one sample, sequenced in a study of blood T cell repertoires in COVID-19. Clones were sequenced by immunoSEQ multiplex PCR, and TCRdb holds only the in-frame ones, with some missing. Found here are 220,000 or so clones, 80% to 85% of them singletons; the top ten hold 8% to 9%. The sequencing sample was made of peripheral blood. These TCRs come from a woman at least 80 years old with COVID-19, enrolled during active disease. CDR3s include the opening cysteine and the closing phenylalanine or tryptophan. D genes are given only for firm matches. Only part of the rows carry a size: once, few, many, or a class if the clone is expanded.

v_call	clone_size	j_call	d_call	cdr3_nt	cdr3_aa
TRBV6-5	NA	TRBJ1-2	NA	TGTGCCAGCAGTTATCGTCAGGGGAACTATGGCTACACCTTC	CASSYRQGNYGYTF
TRBV2	NA	TRBJ1-6	TRBD1	TGTGCCAGCAGACCAAGGCAGGGGGCTAGGAATTCACCCCTCCACTTT	CASRPRQGARNSPLHF
TRBV29-1	NA	TRBJ2-3	NA	TGCAGCGCGCCACTAGCCGAGACAGATACGCAGTATTTT	CSAPLAETDTQYF
TRBV23-1	few	TRBJ1-5	NA	TGCGCCAGCAGTCAATCTAGTGACAGATCCTCATATAGCAATCAGCCCCAGCATTTT	CASSQSSDRSSYSNQPQHF
TRBV10-3	NA	TRBJ2-7	TRBD1	TGTGCCATCAGTGAGTCGGACAGGGGGGGGGAGCAGTACTTC	CAISESDRGGEQYF
TRBV7-7	once	TRBJ2-5	TRBD2	TGTGCTAGCAGCTTAGGGATGGCTAGCGGGGTGGGGACCCAGTACTTC	CASSLGMASGVGTQYF
TRBV6-2/TRBV6-3	NA	TRBJ2-2	TRBD1	TGTGCCAGCAGTTGGGGACAGTCGAACACCGGGGAGCTGTTTTTT	CASSWGQSNTGELFF
TRBV28	NA	TRBJ1-5	TRBD1	TGTGCCAGTTTGACAGGGGCTTTCAATCAGCCCCAGCATTTT	CASLTGAFNQPQHF
TRBV6-5	NA	TRBJ2-1	NA	TGTGCCAGCAGCCGACAGTTTAATGAGCAGTTCTTC	CASSRQFNEQFF
TRBV19	NA	TRBJ2-6	NA	TGTGCCAGTAGTCAAGGGGTAGCTGGGGCCAACGTCCTGACTTTC	CASSQGVAGANVLTF
TRBV29-1	NA	TRBJ1-1	NA	TGCAGCGCGCTGAACTCGAACACTGAAGCTTTCTTT	CSALNSNTEAFF
TRBV7-2	NA	TRBJ2-7	TRBD2	TGTGCCAGCAGCTTGAGCGGGGGGTTGGACGAGCAGTACTTC	CASSLSGGLDEQYF
TRBV29-1	NA	TRBJ1-5	NA	TGCAGCGCTGCGGAGGGAAATCAGCCCCAGCATTTT	CSAAEGNQPQHF
TRBV5-4	NA	TRBJ1-2	NA	TGTGCCAGCAGCTTGGGCACAGATTCTAACTATGGCTACACCTTC	CASSLGTDSNYGYTF
TRBV3-1/TRBV3-2	NA	TRBJ1-2	TRBD1	TGTGCCAGCAGCCATGGACAGGGACAAGGTGGCTACACCTTC	CASSHGQGQGGYTF
TRBV30	once	TRBJ2-1	NA	TGTGCCTGGAGTGTACCCCCCGGGGGTGAGCAGTTCTTC	CAWSVPPGGEQFF
TRBV6-1	NA	TRBJ1-1	TRBD1	TGTGCCAGCAGTGATGGGACAGGGGGTAGGACTGAAGCTTTCTTT	CASSDGTGGRTEAFF
TRBV28	NA	TRBJ1-2	NA	TGTGCCAGCAGTTCCCTGACAGGCCTTGTTTGGTATGGCTACACCTTC	CASSSLTGLVWYGYTF
TRBV6-4	NA	TRBJ1-1	NA	TGTGCCAGCAGTGCACAGGTGAACACTGAAGCTTTCTTT	CASSAQVNTEAFF
TRBV6-5	NA	TRBJ1-2	TRBD1	TGTGCCAGCCAGTGGACAGGCATGGATGGCTACACCTTC	CASQWTGMDGYTF
TRBV12-3/TRBV12-4	NA	TRBJ1-2	NA	TGTGCCAGCAGTCTCTATTCTAACTATGGCTACACCTTC	CASSLYSNYGYTF
TRBV18	NA	TRBJ1-2	TRBD1	TGTGCCAGCTCACCCGGGACAGGGAACGGCTACACCTTC	CASSPGTGNGYTF
TRBV7-3	NA	TRBJ1-1	NA	TGTGCCAGCAGCTCTCAGGGGTTTAACACTGAAGCTTTCTTT	CASSSQGFNTEAFF
TRBV7-8	NA	TRBJ1-1	TRBD1	TGTGCCAGCAGCGCCCGACAGGGTGATTCTGAAGCTTTCTTT	CASSARQGDSEAFF
TRBV5-4	NA	TRBJ2-1	TRBD2	TGTGCCAGCAGCTTGAAGTCGCTAGCGGGAGTAGGGAATGAGCAGTTCTTC	CASSLKSLAGVGNEQFF
TRBV5-5	once	TRBJ2-7	NA	TGTGCCAGCAGCCGCCCTAGCGTCTCCTACGAGCAGTACTTC	CASSRPSVSYEQYF
TRBV5-6	NA	TRBJ1-1	TRBD1	TGTGCCAGCAGCTTTCAGGGCAGGGGGCCAACTGAAGCTTTCTTT	CASSFQGRGPTEAFF
TRBV18	NA	TRBJ1-1	NA	TGTGCCAGCTCACTCAGGGCCACTGAAGCTTTCTTT	CASSLRATEAFF
TRBV30	few	TRBJ1-5	NA	TGTGCCTGGAGTGTAAATGGCAGGGGATATAGCAATCAGCCCCAGCATTTT	CAWSVNGRGYSNQPQHF
TRBV5-4	NA	TRBJ2-7	NA	TGTGCCAGCAGCTTGCCTGCGGGTGGACTCTACGAGCAGTACTTC	CASSLPAGGLYEQYF
TRBV5-4	NA	TRBJ2-3	TRBD2	TGTGCCAGCAGCTTTAACGGGAGGGCCTTAGATACGCAGTATTTT	CASSFNGRALDTQYF